This T cell receptor beta chain stems from a study of blood T cell repertoires in COVID-19. Across 20 to 25 US areas, participants ranged in age from 18 to 89 years. Participants had their cohort set by participant-reported clinical history. Trimming removed 9 bases from V and 5 bases from J, with 7 bases in between. Germline V gene data show CDR1 as MNHNY and CDR2 as SVGAGI (reference sequence). The length of the CDR3 is 10 residues. Clones were read by immunoSEQ multiplex PCR, and TCRdb kept only the in-frame ones, dropping some. The data hold about 170,000 clones, with 79% observed a single time. The sample taken for sequencing was PBMCs or T cells enriched from blood (not recorded which). V usage is TRBV6-6 and J usage is TRBJ1-1; D remains ambiguous. This receptor was identified in a woman in her 70s in a cohort exposed to, infected with or recovered from COVID-19 (not recorded which). CDR3 residues: CASSGTEAFF. The DNA for the CDR3 is TGTGCCAGTTCGGGGACTGAAGCTTTCTTT.